This T cell receptor (beta chain) was profiled in a study of long-term antiretroviral therapy in people with HIV. General observations from the study: On ART adherence, viral resistance or therapy changes, no data were available.

For this clone: Its antigen is undetermined.

V lost 4 bases and J lost 1; bases outside the gene matches: 6. The CDR3 totals 16 residues. The germline V gene has CDR1 SEHNR and CDR2 FQNEAQ (reference sequence). Every specimen held between roughly 0.85-11 million cryopreserved PBMC. These were thawed and washed before DNA extraction. At the survey level, the v3.0 immunoSEQ assay was run. This table comes from immunoSEQ multiplex PCR, and its TCRdb copy is limited to in-frame clones, with some not included. The table has 30,000 to 35,000 clones, roughly 74% seen once. This TCR was sampled from a man in his fifties with HIV. The rearrangement links TRBV7-9 to TRBJ1-5; the match to TRBD1 covers 8 bases. The sequencing used unsorted PBMCs, collected 3 years after starting antiretroviral therapy. The CDR3 loop reads CASSSIHRGSNQPQHF. CDR3 bases: TGTGCCAGCAGCTCCATACACAGGGGGAGCAATCAGCCCCAGCATTTT.